The 10 T cell receptor beta chains in this list originate from one sample, sequenced in a study of tumor and adjacent non-tumor tissue in lung cancer. The template was RNA from unsorted bulk tissue. The library came from three nested PCR rounds adapted from ARM-PCR protocols. TCRdb redid the calling of the multiplex PCR reads with MiXCR, one entry per CDR3 protein. The data contain 89,000 or so distinct CDR3 sequences, about 66% of them singletons. Material for sequencing was lung tumor tissue. These receptors were taken from a man between 65 and 85 years old with non-small cell lung cancer.

The genes are TRBV20-1 and TRBJ2-7; 10 bases agree with TRBD2. The CDR3 covers 16 residues. Germline V lookup: CDR1 DFQATT, CDR2 SNEGSKA (reference sequence). After removal of 1 base from V and 7 bases from J, the junction contained 13 bases not matched to a gene. CDR3 DNA sequence: TGCAGTGCTAGAGGTCCTAGCGGGGGCCTTATCTCGGAGCAGTACTTC. Protein: CSARGPSGGLISEQYF.

Of note for this clonotype: At one end, the junction sequence differs from germline, possibly due to a read error. The CDR3 sequence: CASSQTIGVRSPFHF. The CDR3 DNA is TGTGCCAGCAGCCAAACAATAGGGGTACGTTCACCCTTCCACTTT. The chain has TRBV14 and TRBJ1-6; perhaps TRBD1 as D (5 bases). The CDR3 has 15 residues. CDR1 is SGHDN and CDR2 is FVKESK in the germline V gene.

In the case of this clonotype: The junction departs from germline at one end; a sequencing error may be responsible. The chain links TRBV12-3 or TRBV12-4 to TRBJ2-3, with TRBD1 matching over 7 bases. CDR3 size: 16 residues. The DNA of the CDR3 is TGTGCCAGCAGTTTATCGGTGACAGGGTCTACAGATACGCTGTATTTT. Translating it yields CASSLSVTGSTDTLYF.

With respect to this clonotype: Being one base from a much bigger clone, this may be a read error. The chain recombines TRBV30 with TRBJ2-3, with 7 bases that match TRBD1. The length of the CDR3 is 14 residues. CDR1 and CDR2 from the germline V gene are GTSNPN and SVGIG (reference sequence). The CDR3 coding sequence is TGTGCCTGGAGCGGACAGGTCTTCACATATACGCAGTATTTT. Translated: CAWSGQVFTYTQYF.

V and J are TRBV29-1 and TRBJ2-7; D is possibly TRBD2 (5 bases). The CDR3 spans 13 residues. Germline lookup yields CDR1 SQVTM and CDR2 ANQGSEA. V was shortened by 5 bases and J by 6 bases, with 17 bases between the two germline ends. The CDR3 DNA follows: TGCAGCGTTAGAGATCCATATGGGAGCGAGCAGTACTTC. This translates into CSVRDPYGSEQYF.

The chain recombines TRBV29-1 with TRBJ2-1; 11 bases align to TRBD1. The CDR3 runs to 14 residues. Germline V gene lookup returns CDR1 SQVTM and CDR2 ANQGSEA. The V gene end was trimmed by 6 bases and the J gene end by 5 bases; junction bases not matched to a gene: 6. The CDR3 coding sequence is TGCAGCGTCCAGGGACAGGGGGTGGACAATGAGCAGTTCTTC. Amino acids: CSVQGQGVDNEQFF.

This clonotype was seen a single time. The CDR3 carries no conserved terminal phenylalanine or tryptophan, so it likely arises from a read error. This rearrangement joins TRBV6-5 to TRBJ2-2; possibly TRBD1 for D (5 bases). This CDR3 region has 14 residues. Per germline, CDR1 MNHEY and CDR2 SVGAGI. Deletions cut 5 bases from V and 6 bases from J, with 13 bases between. In nucleotides, the CDR3 is TGTGCCAGCAGTGGGCAAGGGGCCGCCGGGGAGCTGTTTCCT. It yields the protein CASSGQGAAGELFP.

On this clonotype: This may arise from a read error, as a much more abundant clone is one base away. The CDR3 DNA reads TGCAGTGCTTGGCGGGAGTTAAGAGATACGCAGTATTTT. It specifies CSAWRELRDTQYF. The V call is TRBV20-1, the J call TRBJ2-3, with 7 nucleotides matching TRBD2. This CDR3 contains 13 residues. Germline V CDR1 and CDR2: DFQATT, SNEGSKA (reference sequence). The J segment lost 5 bases and the V segment lost 5 bases, leaving 7 bases of the junction unmatched.

The gene calls are TRBV11-2 and TRBJ2-7; perhaps D is TRBD1 or TRBD2 (5 bases each). CDR3 length: 16 residues. The V end was cut by 5 bases, the J end by 4 bases, with 21 bases between. In germline, CDR1 is SGHAT, CDR2 FQNNGV. The CDR3 sequence: CASSPGPGKAVYEQYF. CDR3 coding DNA: TGTGCCAGCAGCCCGGGACCGGGAAAGGCTGTATACGAGCAGTACTTC. The whole variable domain, remainder taken from reference TRBV11-2 and TRBJ2-7, is EAGVAQSPRYKIIEKRQSVAFWCNPISGHATLYWYQQILGQGPKLLIQFQNNGVVDDSQLPKDRFSAERLKGVDSTLKIQPAKLEDSAVYLCASSPGPGKAVYEQYFGPGTRLTVT.

Points on this clonotype: The junction departs from the called germline gene at one end, perhaps through a read error. This sequence joins TRBV11-2 and TRBJ2-2; D ambiguous. There are 16 residues in the CDR3. Per the germline V gene, CDR1 is SGHAT and CDR2 is FQNNGV. The CDR3 sequence: CASSWSPLTNIGELFF. In nucleotides, the CDR3 is TGTGCCAGCAGCTGGAGCCCATTGACGAACATCGGGGAGCTGTTTTTT.